Shown below are 28 T cell receptor beta chains from a single sample sequenced in a study of T-cell reconstitution after alpha-beta-depleted transplantation in children. Preparation of the TCRbeta library involved a method that used unique molecular identifiers. TCRdb re-called the PCR reads through MiXCR, storing one row per CDR3 protein. Among around 370,000 distinct CDR3 sequences listed, about 16% were seen once. The specimen comprised PBMCs, mostly from graft donor cells, sampled 360 days after TCRalphabeta/CD19-depleted stem cell transplant. Receptor source: a male patient aged 2-10 years who had a stem cell transplant for acute lymphoblastic leukemia, so the T cells may come from the graft donor.

This chain joins TRBV11-2 and TRBJ2-7, with TRBD2 as a possible D gene (6 bases). This CDR3 region has 12 residues. The V end lost 5 bases, the J end lost 12 bases, and 17 bases lay between the germline ends. Germline V gene lookup returns CDR1 SGHAT and CDR2 FQNNGV. CDR3 amino acids: CASSPGTPDAYF. The CDR3 DNA reads as TGTGCCAGCAGCCCAGGGACTCCCGATGCGTACTTC.

V gene TRBV20-1 combines with J gene TRBJ2-7; TRBD2 matches 8 bases. The CDR3 has 12 residues. The V and J ends lost 6 bases and 2 bases, in that order; junction bases with no gene match: 3. Germline lookup yields CDR1 DFQATT and CDR2 SNEGSKA (reference sequence). Written as DNA, the CDR3 is TGCAGTGCCAGCGGGAGCACCTACGAGCAGTACTTC. Translating it yields CSASGSTYEQYF.

V gene TRBV11-2 combines with J gene TRBJ2-3; D is ambiguous. V lost 5 bases, J lost 7 bases, and 7 bases lay in between. This CDR3 is 11 amino acids long. Germline V lookup: CDR1 SGHAT, CDR2 FQNNGV. The DNA for the CDR3 is TGTGCCAGCAGCCCCCGTAATACGCAGTATTTT. Residues: CASSPRNTQYF.

This clonotype came up many times. This chain connects TRBV28 to TRBJ2-6, with a possible D match to TRBD1 (5 bases). This CDR3 spans 16 amino acids. Trimming took off 5 bases at V and 3 bases at J, with 14 bases between the two ends. CDR1 and CDR2 from the germline V gene are MDHEN and SYDVKM. The CDR3 region has the DNA TGTGCCAGCAGTCCTGCTAGGGGTTATGGGGCCAACGTCCTGACTTTC. As protein: CASSPARGYGANVLTF.

This clonotype has ten or more counts. The chain recombines TRBV5-1 with TRBJ1-4, with TRBD1 identical over 8 bases. CDR3 length: 13 amino acids. V lost 7 bases and J lost 7; bases outside the gene matches: 6. From germline, CDR1 is SGHRS and CDR2 YFSETQ. CDR3 loop: CASGTGTGEKLFF. The CDR3 nucleotides read TGCGCCAGCGGGACCGGGACAGGTGAAAAACTGTTTTTT.

The chain combines TRBV7-3 with TRBJ2-1; D possibly uses TRBD1 or TRBD2 (5 bases each). This CDR3 has 15 residues. V lost 0 bases and J lost 6, with 12 bases in between. Germline loops: CDR1 SGHTA, CDR2 FQGTGA. This CDR3 is CASSLTRDHINEQFF. The CDR3 nucleotides read TGTGCCAGCAGCTTAACCCGGGACCACATCAATGAGCAGTTCTTC.

The sample holds many counts of this clonotype. One end of the junction varies from germline; a read error may be responsible. The chain combines TRBV7-7 with TRBJ2-3; D gene uncertain. Germline loops: CDR1 SSHAT, CDR2 FNYEAQ (reference sequence). The CDR3 is made up of 13 amino acids. As DNA, the CDR3 is TGTGCTAGCAGCTTAGAGATCACAGATACGCAGTATTTT. Translation: CASSLEITDTQYF.

This clonotype was seen a single time. The CDR3: CASSQAAFSGANVLTF. CDR3 sequence (DNA): TGTGCCAGCAGCCAAGCGGCCTTTTCTGGGGCCAACGTCCTGACTTTC. V is TRBV4-2 and J is TRBJ2-6; D unclear. Deletions cut 1 base from V and 1 base from J, with 8 bases between. The V gene's germline CDR1 is LGHNA and CDR2 YNFKEQ. The length of the CDR3 is 16 residues.

This chain links TRBV15 with TRBJ2-7; possible D gene TRBD2, 6 bases. This CDR3 is built from 15 residues. The V gene's germline CDR1 is LNHNV and CDR2 YYDKDF (reference sequence). V was clipped by 0 bases and J by 4 bases, with 13 bases between them. The CDR3 DNA follows: TGTGCCACCAGCAGAGATATCGGGGGATTTTACGAGCAGTACTTC. Translated, it gives CATSRDIGGFYEQYF.

This clonotype was counted only a few times. The chain employs TRBV27 and TRBJ2-7; D gene ambiguous. There are 14 residues in the CDR3. The germline CDR1 and CDR2 sequences are MNHEY and SMNVEV (reference sequence). V lost 3 bases, J lost 3 bases, and 12 bases lay in between. The CDR3 sequence is CASSLLRPNYEQYF. CDR3 nucleotide sequence: TGTGCCAGCAGTTTGTTGCGTCCCAACTACGAGCAGTACTTC.

To note about this clonotype: Its ends do not fully match the called genes, so a read error is possible. The V and J genes are TRBV4-3 and TRBJ2-1, with D maybe TRBD2 (7 bases). CDR1 is LGHNA, CDR2 YSLEER, per germline. The CDR3 covers 18 residues. CDR3 amino acids: CASTQVGGLADSYNEQFF. The CDR3 region has the DNA TGCGCCAGCACCCAAGTGGGGGGGCTAGCGGACTCCTACAATGAGCAGTTCTTC.

This chain links TRBV6-5 with TRBJ2-7; D may be TRBD1 (7 bases). This CDR3 is built from 15 residues. Trimming removed 4 bases from V and 1 base from J, with 14 bases in between. Per the germline V gene, CDR1 is MNHEY and CDR2 is SVGAGI. CDR3 region: CASSSAGGGSYEQYF. In DNA form, the CDR3 reads TGTGCCAGCAGTTCGGCAGGGGGAGGTTCCTACGAGCAGTACTTC.

This clonotype turned up a few times. J is TRBJ1-1 and V is TRBV19; D gene uncertain. CDR1 is LNHDA and CDR2 is SQIVND in the germline V gene (reference sequence). The CDR3 loop spans 14 amino acids. Trimming removed 6 bases from V and 0 bases from J, with 11 bases in between. The CDR3 bases are TGTGCCAGTAGCCGATCCCCCTTGAACACTGAAGCTTTCTTT. It specifies CASSRSPLNTEAFF.

This clonotype has only a few counts. The chain combines TRBV18 with TRBJ2-1, with 11 nucleotides matching TRBD2. J gave up 5 bases and V 0 bases, and 3 bases lay outside the gene matches. The CDR3 covers 16 residues. CDR1 and CDR2 from the germline V gene are KGHSH and LQKENI. CDR3: CASSPPGLADHNEQFF. CDR3 nucleotide sequence: TGTGCCAGCTCACCACCGGGACTAGCGGACCACAATGAGCAGTTCTTC. Full variable domain (missing parts from reference TRBV18 and TRBJ2-1): NAGVMQNPRHLVRRRGQEARLRCSPMKGHSHVYWYRQLPEEGLKFMVYLQKENIIDESGMPKERFSAEFPKEGPSILRIQQVVRGDSAAYFCASSPPGLADHNEQFFGPGTRLTVL.

This clonotype has only a few counts. The gene calls are TRBV5-1 and TRBJ2-3; TRBD1 aligns across 10 bases. The germline V gene encodes CDR1 SGHRS and CDR2 YFSETQ. V gave up 2 bases and J gave up 2 bases; unmatched junction bases: 5. CDR3 length equals 16 residues. The CDR3: CASSLETGGLTDTQYF. The CDR3 DNA reads as TGCGCCAGCAGCTTAGAGACAGGGGGCCTCACAGATACGCAGTATTTT.

A few counts support this clonotype. V usage is TRBV5-5 and J usage is TRBJ1-2; D remains ambiguous. CDR1 and CDR2 from the germline V gene are SGHKS and YYEKEE (reference sequence). The length of the CDR3 is 15 residues. V was trimmed by 0 bases and J by 0 bases, leaving 9 bases between them. The CDR3 loop reads CASSLERLANYGYTF. For the CDR3, the DNA is TGTGCCAGCAGCTTGGAGCGCTTAGCTAACTATGGCTACACCTTC.

The V call is TRBV11-2, the J call TRBJ2-7; 9 nucleotides match TRBD2. The V segment lost 1 base and the J segment 2 bases; nucleotides outside the gene matches: 15. The CDR3 has 19 residues. Germline values: CDR1 SGHAT, CDR2 FQNNGV. CDR3 in DNA: TGTGCCAGCAGCTTAGTGGCGGGGAGACTAGCGGAAAGGACCTACGAGCAGTACTTC. This codes for CASSLVAGRLAERTYEQYF. Looking up the rest from reference TRBV11-2 and TRBJ2-7 gives the full variable domain: EAGVAQSPRYKIIEKRQSVAFWCNPISGHATLYWYQQILGQGPKLLIQFQNNGVVDDSQLPKDRFSAERLKGVDSTLKIQPAKLEDSAVYLCASSLVAGRLAERTYEQYFGPGTRLTVT.

The V gene is TRBV2, the J gene TRBJ1-1; perhaps TRBD1 as D (5 bases). This CDR3 region has 10 residues. Germline V gives CDR1 SNHLY, CDR2 FYNNEI. The V end was cut by 10 bases, the J end by 5 bases, with 8 bases between. CDR3 bases: TGTGCCACCAGGGAAACTGAAGCTTTCTTT. Amino acid sequence: CATRETEAFF.

A few counts support this clonotype. The chain combines TRBV28 with TRBJ1-1; TRBD1 matches 7 bases. The CDR3 contains 14 residues. J gave up 5 bases and V 3 bases, and 6 bases lay outside the gene matches. Germline lookup yields CDR1 MDHEN and CDR2 SYDVKM. In DNA, the CDR3 is TGTGCCAGCAGTTTCTGGGACAGAGGGACTGAAGCTTTCTTT. Translation gives CASSFWDRGTEAFF.

Note on this clonotype: In this CDR3 the conserved last residue, phenylalanine or tryptophan, is missing, so a read error is likely. The chain links TRBV5-1 to TRBJ1-4; no clear D. The CDR3 totals 15 residues. The V end was cut by 2 bases, the J end by 0 bases, with 8 bases between. The germline CDR1 and CDR2 sequences are SGHRS and YFSETQ. The chain's CDR3 is CASSFALSTNEKLFC. CDR3 bases: TGCGCCAGCAGCTTTGCACTTTCAACTAATGAAAAACTGTTTTGT.

The rearrangement joins TRBV6-5 to TRBJ2-7; 10 nucleotides match TRBD2. The germline V gene encodes CDR1 MNHEY and CDR2 SVGAGI. The CDR3 totals 13 residues. The junction had 2 bases not matched to a gene; V was cut back by 4 bases and J by 5 bases. The CDR3 coding sequence is TGTGCCAGCAGTTGGACTAGCGGCAACGAGCAGTACTTC. Translation: CASSWTSGNEQYF.

This chain uses TRBV29-1 with TRBJ2-1; 12 bases are shared with TRBD2. Trimming cost V 7 bases and J 6 bases; bases outside gene matches: 4. The CDR3 totals 13 residues. Germline V gene lookup returns CDR1 SQVTM and CDR2 ANQGSEA. In nucleotides, the CDR3 is TGCAGCGCCAGGACTAGCGGGGTCAATGAGCAGTTCTTC. It encodes CSARTSGVNEQFF.

A few counts support this clonotype. V is TRBV28 and J is TRBJ1-4; a possible D gene is TRBD1 (5 bases). V gave up 6 bases and J gave up 4 bases, with 12 bases separating them. Germline CDR1 reads MDHEN; CDR2 reads SYDVKM. This CDR3 has 14 amino acids. As DNA, the CDR3 is TGTGCCAGCAGCCTGAGACAGAATAATGAAAAACTGTTTTTT. This sequence encodes CASSLRQNNEKLFF.

Only a few counts were recorded for this clonotype. The chain joins TRBV4-3 to TRBJ2-7; 13 bases line up with TRBD2. Trimming at V came to 4 bases and at J to 6 bases, leaving 3 bases not matched to a gene. The CDR3 spans 14 residues. CDR1 and CDR2 from the germline V gene are LGHNA and YSLEER. CDR3 sequence (DNA): TGCGCCAGCAGCCCGGGACTAGCGGGACTCGAGCAGTACTTC. As protein: CASSPGLAGLEQYF.

The chain links TRBV4-1 to TRBJ2-1, with D possibly matching TRBD2 (6 bases). CDR1 is MGHRA and CDR2 is YSYEKL in the germline V gene. Trimming removed 0 bases from V and 3 bases from J, with 15 bases in between. The CDR3 runs 17 residues. The CDR3 region is CASSQDWAGLLYNEQFF. The CDR3 bases are TGCGCCAGCAGCCAAGATTGGGCGGGGCTACTCTACAATGAGCAGTTCTTC.

This clonotype was observed at least ten times. The CDR3 DNA follows: TGCAGCGCCTCCTTAGAAAGCGTCGATACGCAGTATTTT. It translates to CSASLESVDTQYF. The J gene is TRBJ2-3, the V gene TRBV29-1, with no clear D. This CDR3 contains 13 residues. Looked up from germline, CDR1 is SQVTM and CDR2 is ANQGSEA. The V end lost 7 bases, the J end lost 6 bases, and 17 bases lay between the germline ends.

The chain joins TRBV28 to TRBJ2-1; D is ambiguous. Germline-derived CDR1 and CDR2 are MDHEN and SYDVKM. There are 14 residues in the CDR3. V dropped 2 bases and J dropped 2 bases, with 7 bases sitting between them. CDR3 nucleotide sequence: TGTGCCAGCAGTTTAACCTATACCTACAATGAGCAGTTCTTC. It yields the protein CASSLTYTYNEQFF.

The chain joins TRBV6-2 or TRBV6-3 to TRBJ2-5; 9 nucleotides align to TRBD1. V dropped 2 bases and J dropped 4; count of bases not matched to a gene: 11. Germline values: CDR1 MNHEY, CDR2 SVGEGT. This CDR3 region has 17 residues. The DNA of the CDR3 is TGTGCCAGCAGTTACCGACAAGGGACAGGGTTTCGAGAGACCCAGTACTTC. This gives the protein CASSYRQGTGFRETQYF.